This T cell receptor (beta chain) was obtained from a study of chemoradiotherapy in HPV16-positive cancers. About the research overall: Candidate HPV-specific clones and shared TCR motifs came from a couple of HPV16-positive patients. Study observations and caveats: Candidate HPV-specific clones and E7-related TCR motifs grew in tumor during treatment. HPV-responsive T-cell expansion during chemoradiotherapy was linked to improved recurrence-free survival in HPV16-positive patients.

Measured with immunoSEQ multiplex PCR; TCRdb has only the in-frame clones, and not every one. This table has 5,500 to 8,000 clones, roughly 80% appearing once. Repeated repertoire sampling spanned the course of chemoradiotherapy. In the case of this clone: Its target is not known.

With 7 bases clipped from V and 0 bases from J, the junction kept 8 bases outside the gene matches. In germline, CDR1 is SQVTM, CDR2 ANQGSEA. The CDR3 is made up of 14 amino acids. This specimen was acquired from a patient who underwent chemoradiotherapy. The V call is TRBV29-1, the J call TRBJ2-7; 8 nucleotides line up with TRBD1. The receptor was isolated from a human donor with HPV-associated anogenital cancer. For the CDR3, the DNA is TGCAGCGCAAGAGGGGACAGGAGCTCCTACGAGCAGTACTTC. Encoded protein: CSARGDRSSYEQYF.